These 12 T cell receptor beta chains came from one sample sequenced in a study of cytomegalovirus exposure and HLA in healthy donors. Method: immunoSEQ multiplex PCR; TCRdb's copy keeps in-frame clones and lacks some. The repertoire holds about 140,000 clones, roughly nine tenths seen once, with less than 3% in the top ten. Material: PBMCs. Every receptor here comes from a young man in good health and CMV-seronegative.

J is TRBJ1-4 and V is TRBV15, with no clear D. Trimming took 0 bases from V and 0 from J, leaving 8 bases between them. CDR1 is LNHNV and CDR2 is YYDKDF in the germline V gene (reference sequence). The CDR3 runs to 16 residues. CDR3 sequence reads: CATSRDLHATNEKLFF. The CDR3, as DNA: TGTGCCACCAGCAGAGATTTACATGCAACTAATGAAAAACTGTTTTTT.

The chain combines TRBV18 with TRBJ1-1, with D possibly being TRBD1 (6 bases). Germline V lookup: CDR1 KGHSH, CDR2 LQKENI. The CDR3 has 15 amino acids. V was cut by 5 bases and J by 2 bases, with 15 bases left in between. CDR3 amino acids: CASSNREQGNTEAFF. The CDR3 nucleotides are TGTGCCAGCTCAAACAGAGAACAGGGAAACACTGAAGCTTTCTTT.

The V call is TRBV19, the J call TRBJ2-7; D is possibly TRBD2 (6 bases). This CDR3 is built from 15 residues. Trimming shortened V by 5 bases and J by 2 bases, and 16 bases separated the two germline ends. Germline V gives CDR1 LNHDA, CDR2 SQIVND (reference sequence). CDR3 residues: CASSFSGLTTYEQYF. CDR3 coding DNA: TGTGCCAGTAGTTTCTCGGGACTGACAACCTACGAGCAGTACTTC.

The V gene is TRBV11-2, the J gene TRBJ2-7, with 9 bases matching TRBD1. The germline V gene encodes CDR1 SGHAT and CDR2 FQNNGV. The CDR3 covers 16 residues. Unmatched junction bases numbered 8, after V lost 5 bases and J lost 0 bases. The CDR3 coding sequence is TGTGCCAGCAGCCGAAGGACAGGGGCCCTCTCCTACGAGCAGTACTTC. The encoded protein is CASSRRTGALSYEQYF.

The rearrangement uses TRBV27 and TRBJ1-5, with TRBD1 matching over 7 bases. In germline, CDR1 is MNHEY, CDR2 SMNVEV (reference sequence). With 8 bases clipped from V and 1 base from J, the junction kept 5 bases outside the gene matches. The CDR3 loop spans 14 amino acids. The CDR3 DNA sequence: TGTGCCAGCGCAGGGGGAATGAGCAATCAGCCCCAGCATTTT. This codes for CASAGGMSNQPQHF.

The chain combines TRBV27 with TRBJ2-7; TRBD1 is a possible D gene (6 bases). Germline values: CDR1 MNHEY, CDR2 SMNVEV (reference sequence). The CDR3 loop spans 14 amino acids. V gave up 6 bases and J gave up 2 bases, with 14 bases separating them. The CDR3 DNA is TGTGCCAGCAGGGGGGCGACCGGGGCCTACGAGCAGTACTTC. Translated: CASRGATGAYEQYF.

This clone was detected only a few times. The rearrangement uses TRBV25-1 and TRBJ2-7; TRBD2 aligns across 10 bases. The CDR3 runs 15 residues. V dropped 5 bases and J dropped 1; count of bases not matched to a gene: 5. The V gene's germline CDR1 is MGHDK and CDR2 SYGVNS. The DNA for the CDR3 is TGTGCCAGCAGTATAGCGGGGGGCCCTTCCTACGAGCAGTACTTC. Its protein is CASSIAGGPSYEQYF.

The chain joins TRBV11-2 to TRBJ2-7; 10 bases map to TRBD2. CDR1 SGHAT and CDR2 FQNNGV come from the germline V gene. Unmatched junction bases numbered 4, after V lost 1 base and J lost 4 bases. This CDR3 spans 15 amino acids. The CDR3 reads CASSLVAGGEYEQYF. The CDR3 DNA follows: TGTGCCAGCAGCTTAGTAGCGGGGGGTGAATACGAGCAGTACTTC. Drawing the rest from reference TRBV11-2 and TRBJ2-7, the complete variable domain is EAGVAQSPRYKIIEKRQSVAFWCNPISGHATLYWYQQILGQGPKLLIQFQNNGVVDDSQLPKDRFSAERLKGVDSTLKIQPAKLEDSAVYLCASSLVAGGEYEQYFGPGTRLTVT.

The CDR3 sequence is CASSSRQGVNTEAFF. The DNA for the CDR3 is TGCGCCAGCAGCAGCCGACAGGGGGTGAACACTGAAGCTTTCTTT. The chain recombines TRBV5-1 with TRBJ1-1, with 9 bases fitting TRBD1. Germline V CDR1 and CDR2: SGHRS, YFSETQ. Losses at the gene ends were 4 bases for V and 0 bases for J; bases not matched to a gene: 4. The CDR3 contains 15 residues.

The DNA for the CDR3 is TGTGCCAGCAGTACAGGGGGGCGAGGCGATGAAAAACTGTTTTTT. Residues: CASSTGGRGDEKLFF. This chain uses TRBV28 with TRBJ1-4; TRBD1 matches 8 bases. The CDR3 is 15 residues long. V trimming: 5 bases; J trimming: 6 bases; junction bases outside the gene matches: 8. Germline CDR1 MDHEN, CDR2 SYDVKM.

The V call is TRBV6-1, the J call TRBJ1-2, with 11 bases that match TRBD1. CDR3 length: 15 amino acids. V was pared by 3 bases and J by 4 bases, with 4 bases of the junction left unmatched. The germline V gene has CDR1 MNHNS and CDR2 SASEGT. The CDR3 is CASSDGTGGGYGYTF. In DNA, the CDR3 is TGTGCCAGCAGTGACGGGACAGGGGGAGGCTATGGCTACACCTTC.

This sequence joins TRBV19 and TRBJ1-2; D is ambiguous. The V end was cut by 4 bases, the J end by 4 bases, with 7 bases between. Germline V gene data show CDR1 as LNHDA and CDR2 as SQIVND (reference sequence). CDR3 size: 12 residues. CDR3 loop: CASSKSGYGYTF. The CDR3 DNA reads as TGTGCCAGTAGTAAAAGCGGCTATGGCTACACCTTC.